The source of this T cell receptor (beta chain) is a study of cytomegalovirus exposure and HLA in healthy donors. General study results and limits: A likely sequencing artifact accounted for one observed cluster of highly shared sequence variants.

CDR1 is MDHEN and CDR2 is SYDVKM in the germline V gene. This CDR3 is built from 13 residues. Primers: 60 Vbeta forward and 13 Jbeta reverse. The assay was immunoSEQ multiplex PCR, and TCRdb's table has in-frame clones only and misses some. This sample has under 150,000 clones, with around 73% found just once. Of note for this clone: The antigen is undetermined.

This clonotype was sampled from a man between 50 and 59 years old in good health and CMV-seronegative. Sample: PBMCs. The chain links TRBV28 to TRBJ2-5; TRBD2 aligns across 13 bases. Here the CDR3 reads CATRTSGRKTQYF. Here the CDR3 DNA reads TGTGCAACCAGGACTAGCGGGAGAAAAACCCAGTACTTC.